Sequencing of this T cell receptor beta chain was carried out in a study of technical replicates of blood from a handful of donors. Trimming cost V 8 bases and J 0 bases; bases outside gene matches: 7. This CDR3 contains 14 residues. The germline V gene has CDR1 MNHEY and CDR2 SMNVEV (reference sequence). TCRdb keeps only in-frame clones here, not all; method: immunoSEQ multiplex PCR. The repertoire holds almost 65,000 clones, about 86% seen once, with approximately 5.1% in the top ten. The sample was PBMCs. The rearrangement links TRBV27 to TRBJ2-7; 7 bases line up with TRBD1. The receptor was derived from a human donor in good health. Some clones in this sample may be carry-over from other donors' samples. CDR3 in amino acids: CASWSGTASYEQYF. The CDR3 DNA is TGTGCCAGCTGGTCCGGGACAGCCTCCTACGAGCAGTACTTC.